Shown below are 4 T cell receptor beta chains from a single sample sequenced in a study of blood T cell repertoires in COVID-19. TCRdb's copy holds only in-frame clones and misses some; the assay was immunoSEQ multiplex PCR. The top ten hold more than 8% of the sample, which has about 55,000 clones, 88% seen once. Sequencing was carried out using peripheral blood. The receptors stem from a man in his 60s with active COVID-19.

V and J are TRBV19 and TRBJ2-1, with 16 bases aligning to TRBD2. J was trimmed by 9 bases and V by 3 bases; bases with no gene match: 5. The CDR3 runs 16 residues. From germline, CDR1 is LNHDA and CDR2 SQIVND (reference sequence). DNA of the CDR3: TGTGCCAGTAGTATGGGGACTAGCGGGAGGGTAGGTGAGCAGTTCTTC. It is translated as CASSMGTSGRVGEQFF.

This clone has only a few counts. This chain uses TRBV6-2 or TRBV6-3 with TRBJ2-5, with TRBD2 matching over 8 bases. The length of the CDR3 is 13 residues. CDR1 and CDR2 (germline): MNHEY, SVGEGT. The trim removed 5 bases at V and 3 bases at J, leaving 2 bases unmatched. The CDR3 spells CASSVAGKETQYF. The DNA of the CDR3 is TGTGCCAGCAGTGTAGCGGGGAAAGAGACCCAGTACTTC.

This clone was seen just once. This sequence joins TRBV5-1 and TRBJ2-5; unclear D gene. The CDR3 consists of 11 residues. In germline, CDR1 is SGHRS, CDR2 YFSETQ. Between the trimmed V and J ends, which lost 3 bases and 2 bases, there was a span of 2 bases. The CDR3 reads CASSSQETQYF. The DNA for the CDR3 is TGCGCCAGCAGCTCTCAAGAGACCCAGTACTTC. Looking up the rest from reference TRBV5-1 and TRBJ2-5 gives the full variable domain: KAGVTQTPRYLIKTRGQQVTLSCSPISGHRSVSWYQQTPGQGLQFLFEYFSETQRNKGNFPGRFSGRQFSNSRSEMNVSTLELGDSALYLCASSSQETQYFGPGTRLLVL.

With respect to this clone: The junction does not match germline at one end; this may be a read error. J is TRBJ2-7 and V is TRBV3-1 (or the pseudogene TRBV3-2); 12 nucleotides agree with TRBD2. The length of the CDR3 is 16 residues. Germline V gene lookup returns CDR1 LGHDT and CDR2 YNNKEL (reference sequence). As DNA, the CDR3 is TGTGCCAGCAGCGAAGAGACTAGCGGGAGTTTACACGAGCAGTACTTC. Protein: CASSEETSGSLHEQYF.